Shown below are 6 T cell receptor beta chains from a single sample sequenced in a study of blood T cells in healthy people across ages. For the second PCR, which ran for about 7 to 12 cycles, a sample-barcoded 5' primer and a J-beta primer mix were used. TCRdb recomputed calls from the 5' RACE reads with MiXCR, one row per CDR3 protein. The sample shows hundreds of thousands of distinct CDR3 sequences, 20% to 30% of them seen only once. This same sample was also taken into another study, of T cells of mothers and their children.

The sequenced sample consisted of blood. The receptors derive from a boy between 10 and 17 years old in good health.

There are many counts of this clonotype. As DNA, the CDR3 is TGTGCCAGCAGCTTCGGGACTAGCGGACAAGAGACCCAGTACTTC. Amino acids: CASSFGTSGQETQYF. The rearrangement joins TRBV13 to TRBJ2-5; 11 bases fit TRBD2. The CDR3 runs to 15 residues. Germline values: CDR1 PRHDT, CDR2 FYEKMQ (reference sequence). The ends lost 3 bases at V and 2 bases at J; junction bases unmatched: 2.

The V gene is TRBV7-9, the J gene TRBJ2-7; 11 bases are shared with TRBD2. Germline values: CDR1 SEHNR, CDR2 FQNEAQ (reference sequence). CDR3 length: 15 amino acids. With 6 bases clipped from V and 2 bases from J, the junction kept 6 bases outside the gene matches. Written as DNA, the CDR3 is TGTGCCAGCAGTTTGGGACTAGCGGAGACCTACGAGCAGTACTTC. It translates to CASSLGLAETYEQYF.

The chain carries TRBV6-2 or TRBV6-3 and TRBJ1-4; D might be TRBD1 (5 bases). With 8 bases removed from V and 7 bases from J, the gap between germline ends came to 11 bases. The germline V gene encodes CDR1 MNHEY and CDR2 SVGEGT. CDR3 length: 12 residues. The CDR3 spells CASFGHSEKLFF. The CDR3 nucleotides read TGTGCCAGCTTCGGACACTCTGAAAAACTGTTTTTT.

The V call is TRBV3-1, the J call TRBJ2-5; 15 nucleotides match TRBD2. The V gene's germline CDR1 is LGHDT and CDR2 YNNKEL (reference sequence). J gave up 4 bases and V 5 bases, and 5 bases lay outside the gene matches. CDR3 size: 16 residues. The CDR3 bases are TGTGCCAGCAGCTTTCCGGGACTAGCGGGAGGAGAGACCCAGTACTTC. This sequence encodes CASSFPGLAGGETQYF.

This clonotype has a handful of counts. The chain couples TRBV5-1 to TRBJ2-6, with 13 bases identical to TRBD2. The CDR3 has 19 residues. Unmatched junction bases numbered 8, after V lost 4 bases and J lost 1 base. Looked up from germline, CDR1 is SGHRS and CDR2 is YFSETQ. This CDR3 is CASSLTSGRAYSGANVLTF. Written as DNA, the CDR3 is TGCGCCAGCAGCCTTACTAGCGGGAGGGCCTATTCTGGGGCCAACGTCCTGACTTTC.

CDR3 coding DNA: TGTGCCAGCAGCGCGGAAAGGGGGCCGGGAAACACCATATATTTT. Its protein product is CASSAERGPGNTIYF. The chain employs TRBV9 and TRBJ1-3, with 7 nucleotides matching TRBD1. Germline CDR1 is SGDLS and CDR2 is YYNGEE. The CDR3 totals 15 residues. The ends lost 3 bases at V and 4 bases at J; junction bases unmatched: 7. The full variable domain, with the rest looked up from reference TRBV9 and TRBJ1-3, is DSGVTQTPKHLITATGQRVTLRCSPRSGDLSVYWYQQSLDQGLQFLIQYYNGEERAKGNILERFSAQQFPDLHSELNLSSLELGDSALYFCASSAERGPGNTIYFGEGSWLTVV.